These 21 T cell receptor beta chains share one sample of origin, sequenced in a study of T cell repertoires in cytomegalovirus infection. MiXCR, run by TCRdb on the reads, gives a single entry per CDR3 protein. The table has fewer than 550,000 distinct CDR3 sequences, 11% seen once. The sequencing sample was made of PBMCs. The origin of the receptors is a human donor in good health (CMV status not recorded). Some clones in this sample may be carry-over from other donors' samples.

This clonotype was counted ten times or more. The rearrangement uses TRBV7-8 and TRBJ1-1; D not certain. CDR1 is SGHVS, CDR2 FQNEAQ, per germline. V was clipped by 3 bases and J by 3 bases, with 8 bases between them. The CDR3 runs to 13 residues. The CDR3: CASSFFQDTEAFF. In DNA, the CDR3 is TGTGCCAGCAGCTTCTTCCAGGACACTGAAGCTTTCTTT. The full variable domain, with the rest looked up from reference TRBV7-8 and TRBJ1-1, is GAGVSQSPRYKVAKRGQDVALRCDPISGHVSLFWYQQALGQGPEFLTYFQNEAQLDKSGLPSDRFFAERPEGSVSTLKIQRTQQEDSAVYLCASSFFQDTEAFFGQGTRLTVV.

This clonotype has a count of ten or more. V gene TRBV20-1 combines with J gene TRBJ2-1; 8 nucleotides agree with TRBD2. The V and J ends lost 6 bases and 5 bases, in that order; junction bases with no gene match: 12. CDR3 size: 15 residues. CDR1 is DFQATT and CDR2 is SNEGSKA in the germline V gene (reference sequence). The CDR3 DNA sequence: TGCAGTGCCGAGAGCGGGACTAGGGCTGACAATGAGCAGTTCTTC. This translates into CSAESGTRADNEQFF.

Many counts were recorded for this clonotype. The V call is TRBV7-6, the J call TRBJ1-2; D is perhaps TRBD1 (6 bases). The V gene's germline CDR1 is SGHVS and CDR2 FNYEAQ. V was shortened by 4 bases and J by 7 bases, with 19 bases between the two germline ends. The CDR3 runs to 15 residues. This CDR3 is CASSSGDINSFGYTF. The CDR3 region has the DNA TGTGCCAGCAGCTCAGGGGACATTAACTCTTTTGGCTACACCTTC.

This clonotype was counted at least ten times. The chain has TRBV6-4 and TRBJ2-1; TRBD1 might be the D (6 bases). The CDR3 loop spans 15 amino acids. CDR1 and CDR2 (germline): MRHNA, SNTAGT. V lost 0 bases, J lost 6 bases, and 12 bases lay in between. The CDR3 protein is CASSDSQGTSNEQFF. As DNA, the CDR3 is TGTGCCAGCAGTGACTCCCAGGGGACCTCCAATGAGCAGTTCTTC.

This chain joins TRBV11-2 and TRBJ2-1, with TRBD1 as a possible D gene (6 bases). The CDR3 extends over 17 amino acids. The ends were cut back, 5 bases at V and 3 bases at J, with 20 bases in the middle. CDR1 and CDR2 from the germline V gene are SGHAT and FQNNGV. This chain's CDR3 is CASSLIWTELNYNEQFF. The DNA for the CDR3 is TGTGCCAGCAGCCTCATATGGACAGAGTTAAACTACAATGAGCAGTTCTTC. Full variable domain (rest looked up from reference TRBV11-2 and TRBJ2-1): EAGVAQSPRYKIIEKRQSVAFWCNPISGHATLYWYQQILGQGPKLLIQFQNNGVVDDSQLPKDRFSAERLKGVDSTLKIQPAKLEDSAVYLCASSLIWTELNYNEQFFGPGTRLTVL.

In this sample, this clonotype turned up many times. The chain recombines TRBV7-8 with TRBJ2-2, with 12 bases aligning to TRBD2. The length of the CDR3 is 16 residues. The V gene's germline CDR1 is SGHVS and CDR2 FQNEAQ. J gave up 6 bases and V 5 bases, and 7 bases lay outside the gene matches. Here the CDR3 DNA reads TGTGCCAGCAGCCCTAGCGGGGGGGCCTTCCCCGGGGAGCTGTTTTTT. Amino acids: CASSPSGGAFPGELFF.

This clonotype was recorded many times. V is TRBV2 and J is TRBJ2-7; D call uncertain. CDR3 length: 11 residues. V shed 9 bases and J shed 9 bases, with 15 bases lying between them. CDR1 SNHLY and CDR2 FYNNEI come from the germline V gene. DNA of the CDR3: TGTGCCAGAAAGGCCGAAACCGGGCAGTACTTC. It specifies CARKAETGQYF.

The rearrangement joins TRBV20-1 to TRBJ1-5, with TRBD1 matching over 8 bases. The CDR3 runs 13 residues. With 6 bases clipped from V and 7 bases from J, the junction kept 8 bases outside the gene matches. CDR1 is DFQATT and CDR2 is SNEGSKA in the germline V gene (reference sequence). The CDR3 loop is CSARKTGEQPQHF. Here the CDR3 DNA reads TGCAGTGCAAGGAAGACAGGGGAACAGCCCCAGCATTTT.

This clonotype was recorded at least ten times. The genes are TRBV19 and TRBJ2-5; D remains unclear. The CDR3 is 15 amino acids. The V end was cut by 3 bases, the J end by 2 bases, with 13 bases between. Germline CDR1 and CDR2: LNHDA and SQIVND (reference sequence). The CDR3 protein is CASSIRYQLQETQYF. The CDR3 nucleotides are TGTGCCAGTAGTATCCGTTATCAGCTTCAAGAGACCCAGTACTTC. The whole variable domain, remainder taken from reference TRBV19 and TRBJ2-5, is DGGITQSPKYLFRKEGQNVTLSCEQNLNHDAMYWYRQDPGQGLRLIYYSQIVNDFQKGDIAEGYSVSREKKESFPLTVTSAQKNPTAFYLCASSIRYQLQETQYFGPGTRLLVL.

Many counts were recorded for this clonotype. The rearrangement uses TRBV11-1 and TRBJ2-7; 11 bases match TRBD1. With 5 bases clipped from V and 3 bases from J, the junction kept 6 bases outside the gene matches. This CDR3 is 15 amino acids long. The germline gives CDR1 SGHAT, CDR2 FQDESV (reference sequence). CDR3 region: CASSPWTGGGYEQYF. DNA for the CDR3: TGTGCCAGCAGCCCCTGGACAGGGGGCGGCTACGAGCAGTACTTC.

This clonotype was observed at least ten times. CDR3: CASRTAGGGETQYF. Here the CDR3 DNA reads TGTGCCAGCAGAACAGCGGGAGGGGGGGAGACCCAGTACTTC. The gene calls are TRBV6-5 and TRBJ2-5, with 10 bases that match TRBD2. This CDR3 is 14 amino acids long. With 6 bases clipped from V and 5 bases from J, the junction kept 6 bases outside the gene matches. CDR1 and CDR2 from the germline V gene are MNHEY and SVGAGI.

Many counts were recorded for this clonotype. The V call is TRBV4-1, the J call TRBJ2-1; D gene ambiguous. Germline loops: CDR1 MGHRA, CDR2 YSYEKL. V shed 4 bases and J shed 1 base, with 17 bases lying between them. The CDR3 consists of 17 residues. CDR3 DNA sequence: TGCGCCAGCAGCCCCTTCTCGCGCCCTCCTTCCTACAATGAGCAGTTCTTC. This translates into CASSPFSRPPSYNEQFF.

This clonotype showed up just a few times. The gene calls are TRBV5-1 and TRBJ2-7, with D possibly TRBD1 on 6 matching bases. CDR1 SGHRS and CDR2 YFSETQ come from the germline V gene. Trimming took 5 bases from V and 1 from J, leaving 13 bases between them. This CDR3 comprises 14 residues. The CDR3 protein is CASRPGHLSYEQYF. Here the CDR3 DNA reads TGCGCCAGCAGACCGGGACACCTTTCCTACGAGCAGTACTTC.

This chain joins TRBV28 and TRBJ2-3; 9 positions match TRBD2. Losses at the gene ends were 8 bases for V and 8 bases for J; bases not matched to a gene: 11. There are 14 residues in the CDR3. From germline, CDR1 is MDHEN and CDR2 SYDVKM. In nucleotides, the CDR3 is TGTGCCAGCGTTACTAGCGGGTCCCTTGGTACGCAGTATTTT. It encodes CASVTSGSLGTQYF.

The chain links TRBV28 to TRBJ2-7, with D possibly being TRBD1 or TRBD2 (5 bases each). Germline CDR1 is MDHEN and CDR2 is SYDVKM. This CDR3 has 14 residues. CDR3 DNA: TGTGCGATAGGGGTCCAGCGGAGCCCTTACGAGCAGTACTTC. Its translation is CAIGVQRSPYEQYF.

This clonotype showed up just a few times. The V call is TRBV4-2, the J call TRBJ2-5; possible D gene TRBD1, 6 bases. The length of the CDR3 is 17 residues. Germline CDR1 is LGHNA and CDR2 is YNFKEQ. V lost 0 bases, J lost 5 bases, and 19 bases lay in between. The CDR3 sequence is CASSQDFGRGSFETQYF. CDR3 sequence (DNA): TGTGCCAGCAGCCAAGATTTCGGCAGGGGTTCGTTCGAGACCCAGTACTTC.

This clonotype came up many times. This rearrangement joins TRBV7-8 to TRBJ1-5, with unresolved D. Trimming removed 4 bases at V and 1 base at J, with 11 bases between. Germline V gene lookup returns CDR1 SGHVS and CDR2 FQNEAQ. The CDR3 has 15 amino acids. The CDR3, as DNA: TGTGCCAGCAGCTCCCTTGGCTTAAGCAATCAGCCCCAGCATTTT. It yields the protein CASSSLGLSNQPQHF. Using reference TRBV7-8 and TRBJ1-5 for the parts outside the CDR3, the full variable domain is GAGVSQSPRYKVAKRGQDVALRCDPISGHVSLFWYQQALGQGPEFLTYFQNEAQLDKSGLPSDRFFAERPEGSVSTLKIQRTQQEDSAVYLCASSSLGLSNQPQHFGDGTRLSIL.

This clonotype occurred many times. The gene calls are TRBV7-9 and TRBJ2-7; 10 bases agree with TRBD2. With V trimmed by 5 bases and J by 3 bases, 7 bases remained unmatched. This CDR3 comprises 15 residues. Germline-derived CDR1 and CDR2 are SEHNR and FQNEAQ (reference sequence). CDR3 amino acids: CASSPTSGTGYEQYF. The CDR3, as DNA: TGTGCCAGCAGCCCAACTAGCGGGACAGGCTACGAGCAGTACTTC.

This clonotype was detected many times. At one end, the junction sequence differs from germline, possibly due to a read error. V and J are TRBV5-1 and TRBJ2-5; D is unresolved. Germline V CDR1 and CDR2: SGHRS, YFSETQ. This CDR3 is 14 amino acids long. The CDR3 reads CASSLEAAQETQYF. The CDR3 DNA sequence: TGTGCCAGCAGTTTAGAGGCAGCGCAAGAGACCCAGTACTTC.

This clonotype has a count of ten or more. The V gene is TRBV28, the J gene TRBJ2-2; D is undetermined. Germline V CDR1 and CDR2: MDHEN, SYDVKM. The V end was cut by 7 bases, the J end by 4 bases, with 10 bases between. This CDR3 contains 13 residues. The CDR3: CASTRAPTGELFF. The CDR3 nucleotides read TGTGCCAGCACCCGGGCGCCCACCGGGGAGCTGTTTTTT. The full variable domain, completed using reference TRBV28 and TRBJ2-2, is DVKVTQSSRYLVKRTGEKVFLECVQDMDHENMFWYRQDPGLGLRLIYFSYDVKMKEKGDIPEGYSVSREKKERFSLILESASTNQTSMYLCASTRAPTGELFFGEGSRLTVL.

This clonotype was counted a few times. The chain links TRBV6-2 or TRBV6-3 to TRBJ2-7; 11 nucleotides line up with TRBD2. Germline CDR1 is MNHEY and CDR2 is SVGEGT. V lost 2 bases and J lost 3; bases outside the gene matches: 9. The CDR3 spans 17 residues. CDR3 region: CASSYGASGGSHYEQYF. In DNA form, the CDR3 reads TGTGCCAGCAGTTACGGGGCTAGCGGGGGGTCCCACTACGAGCAGTACTTC.